This is a list of T cell receptor beta chains from one sample in a study of vaccination and CD4 T cells after COVID-19. These receptors have no known antigen. In TCRdb, the PCR reads were re-called with MiXCR into one record per CDR3 protein. This sample has about 5,600 distinct CDR3 sequences; about 45% occur once, and the top ten carry about 30%. Sequences were obtained from CD4+ T cells from blood, cultured in vitro. The receptors originated from a human donor in good health. The CDR3 runs from the conserved cysteine through the conserved F or W.

len	v_gene	j_gene	CDR3aa
15	TRBV4-2	TRBJ1-1	CASSQSTGRNTEAFF
14	TRBV7-2	TRBJ1-1	CARDRRETNTEAFF
17	TRBV9	TRBJ2-5	CASSVGASGGAVETQYF
13	TRBV5-8	TRBJ2-3	CASSRPPTDTQYF
13	TRBV7-9	TRBJ1-5	CASSSGTNQPQHF
17	TRBV4-2	TRBJ1-6	CASSQEGRLSYNSPLHF
14	TRBV20-1	TRBJ2-2	CSAAGLLNTGELFF
16	TRBV5-1	TRBJ2-7	CASSLDGTGGPYEQYF
12	TRBV29-1	TRBJ2-7	CSVGGGAYEQYF
14	TRBV5-1	TRBJ2-3	CASSKGPTTDTQYF
12	TRBV6-1	TRBJ1-5	CASSAENQPQHF
13	TRBV6-1	TRBJ1-5	CASRTGQGQPQHF
13	TRBV20-1	TRBJ2-4	CSARVGASNIQYF
11	TRBV20-1	TRBJ1-1	CSALRYTEAFF
14	TRBV6-5	TRBJ1-5	CASSYSRSHQPQHF
14	TRBV10-1	TRBJ1-2	CASSDGTANYGYTF
14	TRBV5-1	TRBJ1-6	CASSREEGDSPLHF